The clone carrying this T cell receptor beta chain was detected only once. This entry comes from a study of cytomegalovirus exposure and HLA in healthy donors. PCR involved 60 Vbeta and 13 Jbeta primers. This table comes from immunoSEQ multiplex PCR, and its TCRdb copy is limited to in-frame clones, with some not included. The profile shows 100,000 to 150,000 clones, roughly three quarters of them singletons. The J segment lost 1 base and the V segment lost 4 bases, leaving 4 bases of the junction unmatched. This CDR3 is 14 amino acids long. Germline assignment: CDR1 SGHNT and CDR2 YYREEE (reference sequence). Regarding donors, all were healthy bone marrow donors.

This TCR derives from a woman in her fifties or sixties in good health and CMV-seronegative. The chain recombines TRBV5-4 with TRBJ1-1; TRBD1 agrees at 7 bases. Sequenced input: PBMCs. The CDR3 sequence is CASSPQGGNTEAFF. The CDR3 region has the DNA TGTGCCAGCAGCCCCCAGGGGGGGAACACTGAAGCTTTCTTT.